The 30 T cell receptor beta chains below come from one sample, sequenced in a study of blood T cells in healthy people across ages. Together with a sample-barcoded 5' primer, a J-beta primer mix was included in a second PCR lasting about 7 to 11 cycles. TCRdb processed the 5' RACE reads anew with MiXCR; each CDR3 protein has one entry. The table records hundreds of thousands of distinct CDR3 sequences, roughly 50% of them present only once. The material sequenced was blood. These receptors came from a man older than 75 in good health.

This sequence joins TRBV6-1 and TRBJ1-1; D might be TRBD1 (6 bases). V lost 5 bases, J lost 0 bases, and 19 bases lay in between. The length of the CDR3 is 17 residues. Germline V gene lookup returns CDR1 MNHNS and CDR2 SASEGT. The CDR3 protein is CASSPVDRGAMNTEAFF. The CDR3 nucleotides read TGTGCCAGCAGTCCCGTGGACCGGGGGGCCATGAACACTGAAGCTTTCTTT.

V usage is TRBV6-1 and J usage is TRBJ1-1, with D perhaps matching TRBD1 (6 bases). This CDR3 contains 12 residues. V shed 7 bases and J shed 3 bases, with 9 bases lying between them. Germline-derived CDR1 and CDR2 are MNHNS and SASEGT. The CDR3 loop reads CASTAGDTEAFF. The DNA of the CDR3 is TGTGCCAGCACGGCAGGGGACACTGAAGCTTTCTTT.

This rearrangement joins TRBV28 to TRBJ2-1; 8 bases align to TRBD1. The CDR3 is 18 amino acids. From germline, CDR1 is MDHEN and CDR2 SYDVKM. Germline trimming cut 4 bases from V and 6 bases from J; bases unmatched to any gene: 17. The CDR3 DNA reads as TGTGCCAGCAGTTCGGACAGGGCCGAGCGCGGGCTCGGCAATGAGCAGTTCTTC. Protein sequence: CASSSDRAERGLGNEQFF.

This clonotype was seen a few times. This sequence joins TRBV11-2 and TRBJ2-7; D gene unclear. The CDR3 is made up of 14 amino acids. V lost 0 bases to trimming and J lost 4 bases, with 10 bases between them. Germline V CDR1 and CDR2: SGHAT, FQNNGV. The CDR3 protein is CASSLDHHGYEQYF. As DNA, the CDR3 is TGTGCCAGCAGCTTAGACCACCATGGTTACGAGCAGTACTTC.

The chain is built from TRBV10-3 and TRBJ2-3; D ambiguous. The CDR3 spans 17 residues. Germline V gene data show CDR1 as ENHRY and CDR2 as SYGVKD. Trimming stripped 2 bases from V and 0 bases from J, with 15 bases between. CDR3 sequence reads: CAISEPKGQASTDTQYF. CDR3 coding DNA: TGTGCCATCAGTGAGCCTAAAGGGCAGGCGAGCACAGATACGCAGTATTTT.

This clonotype was found a few times. CDR3 in amino acids: CASSKSGSNGELFF. The CDR3 DNA reads as TGTGCCAGCAGTAAGAGCGGGAGTAACGGGGAGCTGTTTTTT. The chain has TRBV6-5 and TRBJ2-2, with TRBD2 matching over 8 bases. CDR1 and CDR2 from the germline V gene are MNHEY and SVGAGI. The CDR3 has 14 amino acids. With 5 bases clipped from V and 7 bases from J, the junction kept 6 bases outside the gene matches.

The chain uses TRBV20-1 and TRBJ2-7; no clear D gene. V was shortened by 1 base and J by 5 bases, with 12 bases between the two germline ends. The germline V gene has CDR1 DFQATT and CDR2 SNEGSKA (reference sequence). This CDR3 has 13 residues. The CDR3: CSARGPYLNEQYF. The DNA for the CDR3 is TGCAGTGCTAGAGGTCCTTACCTAAACGAGCAGTACTTC.

The J gene is TRBJ2-1, the V gene TRBV20-1, with D uncertain. Trimming pared 6 bases from V and 4 bases from J, leaving 19 bases between. This CDR3 region has 15 residues. Germline CDR1 DFQATT, CDR2 SNEGSKA (reference sequence). The CDR3 DNA sequence: TGCAGTGCCCAGAAAGGCTTGGCTTATTACAATGAGCAGTTCTTC. Its translation: CSAQKGLAYYNEQFF.

This chain connects TRBV21-1 to TRBJ2-3; the table names TRBD1, a call not compared with the DNA. TRBV21-1 constitutes a pseudogene. This CDR3 is 11 amino acids long. The CDR3 loop reads CASSEDKSAYF. As DNA, the CDR3 is TGTGCCAGCAGCGAGGACAAGAGCGCGTATTTT.

The CDR3 region is CASGGGITEDTQYF. The DNA for the CDR3 is TGTGCCAGCGGGGGCGGTATAACGGAAGATACGCAGTATTTT. The J gene is TRBJ2-3, the V gene TRBV25-1; weak D call: TRBD1 (6 bases). Germline CDR1 and CDR2: MGHDK and SYGVNS. The CDR3 contains 14 residues. Trimming shortened V by 8 bases and J by 5 bases, and 17 bases separated the two germline ends. The full variable domain, in which reference TRBV25-1 and TRBJ2-3 provide the parts outside the CDR3, is EADIYQTPRYLVIGTGKKITLECSQTMGHDKMYWYQQDPGMELHLIHYSYGVNSTEKGDLSSESTVSRIRTEHFPLTLESARPSHTSQYLCASGGGITEDTQYFGPGTRLTVL.

The J gene is TRBJ2-3, the V gene TRBV20-1, with D possibly TRBD2 on 5 matching bases. Trimming cost V 5 bases and J 1 base, with 16 bases left between them. Germline assignment: CDR1 DFQATT and CDR2 SNEGSKA (reference sequence). The CDR3 has 15 residues. CDR3 bases: TGCAGTGCTCCGCCCAGGACTTTCGGCACAGATACGCAGTATTTT. As protein: CSAPPRTFGTDTQYF.

This chain links TRBV6-6 with TRBJ2-5, with D possibly being TRBD2 (6 bases). The J call may be faulty, since TRBJ2-7 better matches the DNA end. The CDR3 has 14 amino acids. Germline-derived CDR1 and CDR2 are MNHNY and SVGAGI (reference sequence). CDR3 amino acids: CASSYVGRTYEQYF. Here the CDR3 DNA reads TGTGCCAGCAGTTACGTAGGGAGGACTTACGAGCAGTACTTC.

The gene calls are TRBV18 and TRBJ2-5; a possible D gene is TRBD2 (6 bases). CDR3 size: 16 residues. The V gene's germline CDR1 is KGHSH and CDR2 LQKENI. V was clipped by 1 base and J by 0 bases, with 12 bases between them. The CDR3 spells CASSPQTGVDQETQYF. The DNA of the CDR3 is TGTGCCAGCTCACCACAGACGGGGGTGGACCAAGAGACCCAGTACTTC.

The genes are TRBV5-1 and TRBJ2-5; TRBD2 matches at 7 bases. Germline V lookup: CDR1 SGHRS, CDR2 YFSETQ. This CDR3 is 15 amino acids long. Trimming removed 5 bases from V and 3 bases from J; junction bases left unmatched: 10. CDR3: CASRPSGLAEETQYF. The CDR3 nucleotides read TGCGCCAGCAGACCATCGGGGCTAGCGGAAGAGACCCAGTACTTC.

Only a few counts were recorded for this clonotype. V is TRBV27 and J is TRBJ2-3; D is unresolved. The CDR3 runs 13 residues. From germline, CDR1 is MNHEY and CDR2 SMNVEV (reference sequence). The V end was cut by 7 bases, the J end by 14 bases, with 22 bases between. CDR3 nucleotides: TGTGCCAGCACCGAGACACAAGGTAGATACGCGTATTTT. Its protein is CASTETQGRYAYF.

This clonotype appeared a few times. This CDR3 is CASSGTDPGGELFF. The CDR3 DNA follows: TGCGCCAGCAGCGGAACGGATCCCGGCGGGGAGCTGTTTTTT. V is TRBV5-1 and J is TRBJ2-2, with D uncertain. Germline assignment: CDR1 SGHRS and CDR2 YFSETQ. The CDR3 is made up of 14 amino acids. Between the trimmed V and J ends, which lost 4 bases and 7 bases, there was a span of 14 bases.

This chain joins TRBV5-1 and TRBJ2-1; 8 bases align to TRBD1. The CDR3 is made up of 15 amino acids. Germline V gene sequence: CDR1 SGHRS, CDR2 YFSETQ. Trimming cost V 0 bases and J 6 bases; bases outside gene matches: 5. The CDR3 loop is CASSLDSRGLNEQFF. As DNA, the CDR3 is TGCGCCAGCAGCTTGGATAGCAGGGGGCTCAATGAGCAGTTCTTC.

The chain employs TRBV29-1 and TRBJ1-2; D uncertain. V lost 4 bases, J lost 4 bases, and 13 bases lay in between. This CDR3 contains 13 residues. Germline V gene sequence: CDR1 SQVTM, CDR2 ANQGSEA. CDR3 bases: TGCAGCGTTGGGGAGGGCCGGGGCTATGGCTACACCTTC. Translating it yields CSVGEGRGYGYTF.

The chain has TRBV2 and TRBJ2-7, with unresolved D. The tail of the sequence fits TRBJ2-1 better, so the J call may be wrong. This CDR3 has 13 residues. The germline CDR1 and CDR2 sequences are SNHLY and FYNNEI. CDR3 region: CASSGVSVNEQFF. The CDR3 bases are TGTGCCAGCAGTGGGGTGAGCGTGAATGAGCAGTTCTTC.

The chain couples TRBV11-2 to TRBJ2-1; TRBD1 or TRBD2 may be the D gene (5 bases each). Germline CDR1 reads SGHAT; CDR2 reads FQNNGV. Between the trimmed V and J ends, which lost 1 base and 10 bases, there was a span of 17 bases. This CDR3 contains 15 residues. CDR3 in amino acids: CASSLAWGWGVEQFF. In DNA, the CDR3 is TGTGCCAGCAGCTTAGCGTGGGGGTGGGGAGTGGAGCAGTTCTTC.

V and J are TRBV5-1 and TRBJ2-5; 8 bases agree with TRBD1. The germline gives CDR1 SGHRS, CDR2 YFSETQ. The CDR3 totals 15 residues. Germline trimming cut 0 bases from V and 11 bases from J; bases unmatched to any gene: 12. This chain's CDR3 is CASSLDGRGPGGQYF. The CDR3 DNA follows: TGCGCCAGCAGCTTGGATGGCAGGGGGCCGGGCGGGCAGTACTTC. The full variable domain, in which reference TRBV5-1 and TRBJ2-5 provide the parts outside the CDR3, is KAGVTQTPRYLIKTRGQQVTLSCSPISGHRSVSWYQQTPGQGLQFLFEYFSETQRNKGNFPGRFSGRQFSNSRSEMNVSTLELGDSALYLCASSLDGRGPGGQYFGPGTRLLVL.

This chain joins TRBV21-1 and TRBJ1-1; no DNA check was done on the table's D call, TRBD1. TRBV21-1 is a listed pseudogene. The CDR3 contains 16 residues. CDR3 residues: CASSKPDRDKVTEAFF. In DNA, the CDR3 is TGTGCCAGCAGCAAACCAGACCGGGACAAAGTTACTGAAGCTTTCTTT.

The rearrangement joins TRBV18 to TRBJ2-3, with no clear D. The germline CDR1 and CDR2 sequences are KGHSH and LQKENI. The CDR3 length is 12 residues. The V end lost 5 bases, the J end lost 10 bases, and 13 bases lay between the germline ends. The DNA of the CDR3 is TGTGCCAGCTCAGTACAATACGGCGCGCAGTATTTT. Its protein product is CASSVQYGAQYF.

The chain couples TRBV20-1 to TRBJ2-7; D is tentatively TRBD1 or TRBD2 (5 bases each). The CDR3 spans 14 residues. Germline CDR1 is DFQATT and CDR2 is SNEGSKA (reference sequence). The V gene lost 0 bases and the J gene lost 5 bases, with 14 bases spanning the gap. Written as DNA, the CDR3 is TGCAGTGCTAGAGAAGGGACCCTAGACGACGAGCAGTACTTC. Translating gives CSAREGTLDDEQYF.

The chain couples TRBV9 to TRBJ2-1; 11 nucleotides agree with TRBD2. The CDR3 consists of 15 residues. CDR1 is SGDLS and CDR2 is YYNGEE in the germline V gene. Trimming removed 4 bases from V and 5 bases from J; junction bases left unmatched: 5. As DNA, the CDR3 is TGTGCCAGCAGCCATAGCGGGAGGGCCAACAATGAGCAGTTCTTC. Translated: CASSHSGRANNEQFF.

The genes are TRBV6-1 and TRBJ2-5; maybe TRBD1 (6 bases). Matching the DNA end better, TRBJ2-7 makes the J call doubtful. Germline values: CDR1 MNHNS, CDR2 SASEGT. This CDR3 comprises 13 residues. The CDR3 reads CASTSEAGDEQYF. The CDR3 DNA follows: TGTGCCAGCACCTCCGAGGCAGGGGACGAGCAGTACTTC.

A note on this clonotype: A much more abundant neighbour one base away suggests this may be a read error. The chain recombines TRBV7-8 with TRBJ2-7, with D tentatively TRBD1 or TRBD2 (5 bases each). V dropped 3 bases and J dropped 3 bases, with 12 bases sitting between them. Per germline, CDR1 SGHVS and CDR2 FQNEAQ. This CDR3 has 14 amino acids. CDR3 bases: TGTGCCAGCAGCTTCGGACGGGGACGCTACGAGCAGTACTTC. Translated: CASSFGRGRYEQYF. Drawing the rest from reference TRBV7-8 and TRBJ2-7, the complete variable domain is GAGVSQSPRYKVAKRGQDVALRCDPISGHVSLFWYQQALGQGPEFLTYFQNEAQLDKSGLPSDRFFAERPEGSVSTLKIQRTQQEDSAVYLCASSFGRGRYEQYFGPGTRLTVT.

This rearrangement joins TRBV27 to TRBJ2-5, with D uncertain. This CDR3 contains 13 residues. The V gene lost 8 bases and the J gene lost 3 bases, with 13 bases spanning the gap. Germline CDR1 and CDR2: MNHEY and SMNVEV (reference sequence). CDR3 region: CASSGRRKETQYF. CDR3 sequence (DNA): TGTGCCAGCTCAGGACGCCGAAAAGAGACCCAGTACTTC.

This clonotype was observed many times. A much larger clonotype is one base distant, so this may be a read error. The chain combines TRBV13 with TRBJ2-7; TRBD1 matches at 7 bases. Germline assignment: CDR1 PRHDT and CDR2 FYEKMQ (reference sequence). The CDR3 contains 14 residues. Trimming took 5 bases from V and 5 from J; bases not matched to a gene: 9. CDR3 sequence reads: CASSVGQGVNEQYF. In nucleotides, the CDR3 is TGTGCCAGCAGCGTGGGTCAGGGGGTAAACGAGCAGTACTTC.

This sequence joins TRBV7-9 and TRBJ2-7; 9 nucleotides agree with TRBD2. CDR1 and CDR2 from the germline V gene are SEHNR and FQNEAQ (reference sequence). With V trimmed by 3 bases and J by 5 bases, 8 bases remained unmatched. The CDR3 is 15 amino acids. CDR3 in DNA: TGTGCCAGCAGCTTGGGGACTAGCTCCCTCGACGAGCAGTACTTC. Translation gives CASSLGTSSLDEQYF.